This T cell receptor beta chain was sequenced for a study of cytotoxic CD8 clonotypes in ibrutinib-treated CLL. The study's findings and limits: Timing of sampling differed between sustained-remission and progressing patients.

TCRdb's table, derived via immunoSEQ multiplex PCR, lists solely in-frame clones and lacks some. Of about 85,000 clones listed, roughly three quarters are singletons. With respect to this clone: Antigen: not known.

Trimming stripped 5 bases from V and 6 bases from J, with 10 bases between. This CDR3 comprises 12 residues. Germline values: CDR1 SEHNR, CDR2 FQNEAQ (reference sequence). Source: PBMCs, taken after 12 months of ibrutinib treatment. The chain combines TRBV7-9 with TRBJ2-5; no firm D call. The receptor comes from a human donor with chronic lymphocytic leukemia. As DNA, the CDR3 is TGTGCCAGCAGCCCTTCCACTCAGACCCAGTACTTC. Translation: CASSPSTQTQYF.